These 17 T cell receptor beta chains share one sample of origin, sequenced in a study of T cell repertoires in cytomegalovirus infection. TCRdb processed the reads anew with MiXCR; each CDR3 protein has one entry. The sample includes 200,000 to 300,000 distinct CDR3 sequences, about 13% of them seen just once. The material sequenced was PBMCs. All receptors come from a human donor in good health (CMV status not recorded). Some clones in this sample may be carry-over from other donors' samples.

The CDR3, as DNA: TGCAGCGTTGAAGATCGGACGTCGAAGCATGGCTACACCTTC. It yields the protein CSVEDRTSKHGYTF. This chain connects TRBV29-1 to TRBJ1-2; D remains unclear. This CDR3 region has 14 residues. Germline V CDR1 and CDR2: SQVTM, ANQGSEA. The ends were cut back, 0 bases at V and 6 bases at J, with 14 bases in the middle. Supplemented by reference TRBV29-1 and TRBJ1-2, the full variable domain reads SAVISQKPSRDICQRGTSLTIQCQVDSQVTMMFWYRQQPGQSLTLIATANQGSEATYESGFVIDKFPISRPNLTFSTLTVSNMSPEDSSIYLCSVEDRTSKHGYTFGSGTRLTVV.

The chain uses TRBV12-5 and TRBJ2-3; the D is unclear. The CDR3 is 13 amino acids. Germline V CDR1 and CDR2: LGHNT, FRNRAP. Between the trimmed V and J ends, which lost 1 base and 2 bases, there was a span of 4 bases. The CDR3, as DNA: TGTGCTAGTGGTTTGGGCAACACAGATACGCAGTATTTT. This sequence encodes CASGLGNTDTQYF.

This clonotype occurred many times. The chain is built from TRBV4-3 and TRBJ2-1, with D unclear. In germline, CDR1 is LGHNA, CDR2 YSLEER. CDR3 length equals 13 residues. Trimming stripped 0 bases from V and 8 bases from J, with 8 bases between. The CDR3 sequence: CASSQDLLDEQFF. The CDR3 DNA sequence: TGCGCCAGCAGCCAAGATTTGCTTGATGAGCAGTTCTTC.

At least ten counts were recorded for this clonotype. The genes are TRBV5-1 and TRBJ2-1; D is ambiguous. This CDR3 has 15 amino acids. V lost 1 base, J lost 4 bases, and 12 bases lay in between. Germline CDR1 and CDR2: SGHRS and YFSETQ. The CDR3 reads CASSLSIQSYNEQFF. As DNA, the CDR3 is TGCGCCAGCAGCTTGAGCATACAGAGTTACAATGAGCAGTTCTTC. The whole variable domain, remainder taken from reference TRBV5-1 and TRBJ2-1, is KAGVTQTPRYLIKTRGQQVTLSCSPISGHRSVSWYQQTPGQGLQFLFEYFSETQRNKGNFPGRFSGRQFSNSRSEMNVSTLELGDSALYLCASSLSIQSYNEQFFGPGTRLTVL.

This clonotype occurred a few times. The V call is TRBV20-1, the J call TRBJ2-5; D is unclear. Trimming stripped 4 bases from V and 7 bases from J, with 7 bases between. Germline assignment: CDR1 DFQATT and CDR2 SNEGSKA (reference sequence). CDR3 size: 10 residues. The CDR3 nucleotides read TGCAGTGCTATTGGCGGGACCCAGTACTTC. Translation gives CSAIGGTQYF.

The CDR3 here is CATGQGNQPQHF. The CDR3 nucleotides are TGTGCCACCGGACAGGGCAATCAGCCCCAGCATTTT. V usage is TRBV10-3 and J usage is TRBJ1-5; 7 bases fit TRBD1. The CDR3 runs to 12 residues. The V and J ends lost 10 bases and 2 bases, in that order; junction bases with no gene match: 2. CDR1 ENHRY and CDR2 SYGVKD come from the germline V gene.

This clonotype has at least ten counts. The J gene is TRBJ2-5, the V gene TRBV12-3 or TRBV12-4, with 9 bases identical to TRBD1. CDR3 length equals 18 residues. The V and J ends lost 7 bases and 4 bases, in that order; junction bases with no gene match: 19. CDR3 nucleotides: TGTGCCAGCATCTTGGGGGGGTCGGGACAGGGTGAGCCAGAGACCCAGTACTTC. Protein product: CASILGGSGQGEPETQYF.

This clonotype occurred once. This sequence joins TRBV12-3 or TRBV12-4 and TRBJ2-3, with 10 bases identical to TRBD2. This CDR3 contains 16 residues. Trimming at V came to 3 bases and at J to 2 bases, leaving 5 bases not matched to a gene. CDR3 amino acids: CASSFKAGGATDTQYF. CDR3 coding DNA: TGTGCCAGCAGTTTCAAAGCGGGAGGGGCCACAGATACGCAGTATTTT.

In its sample, this clonotype was seen a few times. J is TRBJ1-1 and V is TRBV10-3; TRBD1 matches at 9 bases. V gave up 10 bases and J gave up 5 bases; unmatched junction bases: 8. This CDR3 spans 13 amino acids. The germline gives CDR1 ENHRY, CDR2 SYGVKD. The CDR3 DNA sequence: TGTGCCACGACGACAGGGGGAACGACTGAAGCTTTCTTT. Translated, it gives CATTTGGTTEAFF.

This clonotype was observed a handful of times. J is TRBJ2-3 and V is TRBV20-1; 9 bases line up with TRBD2. CDR3 length: 16 amino acids. V lost 0 bases and J lost 8; bases outside the gene matches: 12. The germline V gene encodes CDR1 DFQATT and CDR2 SNEGSKA (reference sequence). In DNA, the CDR3 is TGCAGTGCTAGAGATTTAGCGGGAGTGGGGGTGGGTACGCAGTATTTT. This encodes CSARDLAGVGVGTQYF.

This clonotype was counted at least ten times. This chain connects TRBV11-2 to TRBJ1-3; 11 positions agree with TRBD1. With V trimmed by 6 bases and J by 1 base, 5 bases remained unmatched. The CDR3 sequence is 16 residues long. Germline assignment: CDR1 SGHAT and CDR2 FQNNGV. In DNA, the CDR3 is TGTGCCAGCAGGCCGGGACAGGGGGTTTCTGGAAACACCATATATTTT. Translation: CASRPGQGVSGNTIYF.

This clonotype was observed at least ten times. The chain is built from TRBV7-6 and TRBJ2-5; D gene uncertain. The CDR3 totals 18 residues. The V end was cut by 1 base, the J end by 2 bases, with 20 bases between. Germline V gives CDR1 SGHVS, CDR2 FNYEAQ. CDR3 protein: CASSLVSGQSSFQETQYF. CDR3 sequence (DNA): TGTGCCAGCAGCTTAGTTTCGGGCCAATCAAGTTTTCAAGAGACCCAGTACTTC.

The V call is TRBV29-1, the J call TRBJ1-5; TRBD1 matches at 7 bases. The V gene end was trimmed by 7 bases and the J gene end by 3 bases; junction bases not matched to a gene: 3. The CDR3 covers 12 residues. In germline, CDR1 is SQVTM, CDR2 ANQGSEA. CDR3: CSAGGYNQPQHF. CDR3 bases: TGCAGCGCAGGGGGTTACAATCAGCCCCAGCATTTT.

The table lists this clonotype with a few counts. V is TRBV15 and J is TRBJ2-5; a possible D gene is TRBD2 (5 bases). V lost 3 bases to trimming and J lost 1 base, with 9 bases between them. Germline V CDR1 and CDR2: LNHNV, YYDKDF (reference sequence). The CDR3 has 14 amino acids. CDR3 residues: CATSREDGQETQYF. In nucleotides, the CDR3 is TGTGCCACCAGCAGGGAGGACGGCCAAGAGACCCAGTACTTC.

This chain joins TRBV20-1 and TRBJ1-1; 8 nucleotides line up with TRBD1. Germline V lookup: CDR1 DFQATT, CDR2 SNEGSKA (reference sequence). V lost 3 bases and J lost 1; bases outside the gene matches: 7. The CDR3 is 15 residues long. CDR3: CSARGGGQANTEAFF. The DNA of the CDR3 is TGCAGTGCTAGGGGGGGGGGACAGGCGAACACTGAAGCTTTCTTT.

This clonotype showed up many times. This chain links TRBV7-9 with TRBJ2-3; the D is unclear. Between the trimmed V and J ends, which lost 4 bases and 4 bases, there was a span of 3 bases. Germline assignment: CDR1 SEHNR and CDR2 FQNEAQ (reference sequence). The CDR3 length is 11 residues. CDR3 sequence: CASSSADTQYF. The CDR3 coding sequence is TGTGCCAGCAGCTCGGCAGATACGCAGTATTTT.

This clonotype has more than one count but fewer than ten. V is TRBV20-1 and J is TRBJ1-4, with a tentative D call TRBD1 (5 bases). With 3 bases removed from V and 0 bases from J, the gap between germline ends came to 17 bases. Per germline, CDR1 DFQATT and CDR2 SNEGSKA (reference sequence). This CDR3 has 17 amino acids. Here the CDR3 DNA reads TGCAGTGCTAGGGGGGAAACAGGCTATGCAACTAATGAAAAACTGTTTTTT. Its translation is CSARGETGYATNEKLFF.